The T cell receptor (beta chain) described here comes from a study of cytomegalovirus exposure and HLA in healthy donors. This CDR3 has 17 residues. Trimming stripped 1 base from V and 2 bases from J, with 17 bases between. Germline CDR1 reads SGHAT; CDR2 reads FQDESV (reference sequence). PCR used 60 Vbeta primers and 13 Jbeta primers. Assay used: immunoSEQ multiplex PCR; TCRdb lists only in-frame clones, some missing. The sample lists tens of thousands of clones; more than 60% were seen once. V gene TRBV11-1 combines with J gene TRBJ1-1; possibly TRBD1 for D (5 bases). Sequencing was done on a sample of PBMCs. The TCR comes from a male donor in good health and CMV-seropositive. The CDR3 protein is CASSLGWAGQFNTEAFF. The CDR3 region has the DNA TGTGCCAGCAGCTTAGGATGGGCGGGGCAGTTCAACACTGAAGCTTTCTTT.